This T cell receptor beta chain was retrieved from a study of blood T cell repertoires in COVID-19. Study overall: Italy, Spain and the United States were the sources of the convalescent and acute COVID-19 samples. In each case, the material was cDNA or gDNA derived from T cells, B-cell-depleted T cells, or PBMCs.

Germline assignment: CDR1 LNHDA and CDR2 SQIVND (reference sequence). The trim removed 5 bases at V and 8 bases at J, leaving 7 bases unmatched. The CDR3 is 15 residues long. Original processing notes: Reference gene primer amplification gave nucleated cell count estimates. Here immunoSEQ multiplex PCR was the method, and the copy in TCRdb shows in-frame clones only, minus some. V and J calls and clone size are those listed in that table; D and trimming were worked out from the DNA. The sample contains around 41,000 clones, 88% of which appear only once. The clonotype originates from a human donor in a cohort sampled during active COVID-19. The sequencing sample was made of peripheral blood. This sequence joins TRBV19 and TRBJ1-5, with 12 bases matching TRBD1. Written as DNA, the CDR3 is TGTGCCAGTAGTGTCCGGGACAGGGGGCTTAAGCCCCAGCATTTT. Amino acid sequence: CASSVRDRGLKPQHF.